This TCR beta chain was sequenced during a study of T-cell reconstitution after alpha-beta-depleted transplantation in children. In its sample, this clonotype was seen many times. The antigen is undetermined. Study results and caveats: It was surviving recipient T cells and thymic progenitors that gave some patients high TCRbeta diversity at day 60. Once a year had passed after transplant, T-cell counts and diversity came mostly from newly produced T cells. Approximately two months post-transplant, alpha-beta T cells reportedly originated from several hundred expanded graft clones.

It was with unique molecular identifiers that the TCRbeta library was prepared. TCRdb used MiXCR to reprocess the PCR reads, holding one entry per CDR3 protein. Among around 190,000 distinct CDR3 sequences, approximately 6.9% were seen once, and the ten largest hold less than 7%. The sequence was obtained from a boy under 10 years old with acute lymphoblastic leukemia, due to receive a stem cell transplant. Sample: PBMCs, taken before TCRalphabeta/CD19-depleted stem cell transplant.

CDR3 sequence: CSVLGGSTDTQYF. CDR3 bases: TGCAGTGTTCTTGGCGGGAGTACAGATACGCAGTATTTT. This chain links TRBV20-1 with TRBJ2-3; 7 positions agree with TRBD2. J gave up 3 bases and V 7 bases, and 7 bases lay outside the gene matches. CDR1 is DFQATT and CDR2 is SNEGSKA in the germline V gene (reference sequence). There are 13 residues in the CDR3.